What follows are 23 T cell receptor beta chains derived from one specimen sequenced in a study of T cells expressing NK-cell markers. One entry per CDR3 protein, without DNA, is what TCRdb gives after re-calling the 5' RACE reads. The table lists about 540,000 distinct CDR3 sequences. Sequences were obtained from blood T cells: a sorted CD56 or NKG2C T cell subset, CD4+ or CD8+ T cells, or bulk PBMC T cells (not recorded which). The receptors were sampled from a man aged 18 to 30 in good health.

The V call is TRBV29-1, the J call TRBJ2-3; TCRdb lists TRBD1, though no DNA is available to test this call. This CDR3 spans 13 amino acids. The V gene's germline CDR1 is SQVTM and CDR2 ANQGSEA. The CDR3 sequence: CSVNRGISDTQYF.

The chain recombines TRBV12-3 or TRBV12-4 with TRBJ1-1; TCRdb's D gene call, TRBD1, goes unchecked for lack of DNA. This CDR3 region has 15 residues. The CDR3 loop is CASSPMGQANTEAFF.

The V gene is TRBV20-1, the J gene TRBJ2-7. Germline V gives CDR1 DFQATT, CDR2 SNEGSKA (reference sequence). This CDR3 has 16 residues. The CDR3 sequence: CSARDIVLARSYEQYF.

V usage is TRBV30 and J usage is TRBJ1-2. Looked up from germline, CDR1 is GTSNPN and CDR2 is SVGIG (reference sequence). The length of the CDR3 is 11 residues. The CDR3 loop reads CAWRVNYGYTF.

This sequence joins TRBV6-5 and TRBJ2-5; TCRdb proposes TRBD1, but this gene call is untestable without DNA. In germline, CDR1 is MNHEY, CDR2 SVGAGI. This CDR3 is 13 amino acids long. The CDR3 is CASSPGTYETQYF.

This chain joins TRBV10-3 and TRBJ2-2; TCRdb gives TRBD1 as the D gene, but with no DNA this cannot be confirmed. The germline CDR1 and CDR2 sequences are ENHRY and SYGVKD. The CDR3 runs to 14 residues. The CDR3 spells CAIKGTGRTGELFF.

The chain has TRBV11-2 and TRBJ2-7; the D gene TCRdb calls, TRBD1, cannot be checked with no DNA. Germline values: CDR1 SGHAT, CDR2 FQNNGV. The CDR3 runs to 15 residues. The CDR3 sequence is CASGTRGLPRYEQYF.

V gene TRBV5-6 combines with J gene TRBJ2-1. This CDR3 spans 12 amino acids. The germline gives CDR1 SGHDT, CDR2 YYEEEE. This CDR3 reads CASSFLNGPEFF.

The chain couples TRBV12-3 or TRBV12-4 to TRBJ1-3. CDR3 length equals 16 residues. This CDR3 is CASSPSLRGSGNTIYF.

The chain joins TRBV15 to TRBJ1-3; checking the TCRdb D call of TRBD1 is not possible without DNA. The CDR3 is 18 amino acids. The germline gives CDR1 LNHNV, CDR2 YYDKDF (reference sequence). This chain's CDR3 is CATSRDLGTDYSGNTIYF.

The V call is TRBV7-2, the J call TRBJ2-5. The CDR3 consists of 13 residues. CDR1 is SGHTA, CDR2 FQGNSA, per germline. The chain's CDR3 is CASSPDGLETQYF.

The gene calls are TRBV25-1 and TRBJ2-2; the TCRdb D gene call, TRBD1, has no DNA to confirm it. This CDR3 contains 15 residues. CDR1 MGHDK and CDR2 SYGVNS come from the germline V gene. CDR3 amino acids: CASSESGVRTGELFF.

The rearrangement joins TRBV9 to TRBJ2-7; TCRdb calls TRBD1, which cannot be checked without DNA. This CDR3 contains 15 residues. From germline, CDR1 is SGDLS and CDR2 YYNGEE. The CDR3 sequence: CASSVGYRIYYEQYF.

The V call is TRBV5-1, the J call TRBJ2-1; the TCRdb D gene call, TRBD1, has no DNA to confirm it. CDR1 SGHRS and CDR2 YFSETQ come from the germline V gene. CDR3 size: 12 residues. CDR3: CASSTLTGEQFF.

The V call is TRBV5-1, the J call TRBJ2-5; TCRdb picks TRBD2, but there is no DNA to check that call. This CDR3 is built from 16 residues. Per the germline V gene, CDR1 is SGHRS and CDR2 is YFSETQ. The CDR3 loop is CASSLVLGRADETQYF. Combining the CDR3 with reference TRBV5-1 and TRBJ2-5 gives the whole variable domain KAGVTQTPRYLIKTRGQQVTLSCSPISGHRSVSWYQQTPGQGLQFLFEYFSETQRNKGNFPGRFSGRQFSNSRSEMNVSTLELGDSALYLCASSLVLGRADETQYFGPGTRLLVL.

The rearrangement uses TRBV6-5 and TRBJ1-1. Germline CDR1 reads MNHEY; CDR2 reads SVGAGI. The CDR3 runs to 13 residues. Here the CDR3 reads CASRIFRGTEAFF.

This chain joins TRBV29-1 and TRBJ2-1; lacking DNA, the TRBD2 call made by TCRdb goes unchecked. Looked up from germline, CDR1 is SQVTM and CDR2 is ANQGSEA. CDR3 length equals 13 residues. CDR3 loop: CSVEAARGNEQFF.

The V and J genes are TRBV27 and TRBJ2-1; TCRdb picks TRBD2, but there is no DNA to check that call. Per the germline V gene, CDR1 is MNHEY and CDR2 is SMNVEV (reference sequence). This CDR3 has 17 amino acids. The CDR3 here is CASSAAPLAGAGNEQFF.

The gene calls are TRBV19 and TRBJ1-1; there is no DNA to check the TCRdb D call of TRBD1. Germline assignment: CDR1 LNHDA and CDR2 SQIVND (reference sequence). The CDR3 runs to 14 residues. This chain's CDR3 is CASSIRGDDTEAFF.

The chain combines TRBV7-3 with TRBJ2-1; checking the TCRdb D call of TRBD2 is not possible without DNA. Germline values: CDR1 SGHTA, CDR2 FQGTGA. The CDR3 extends over 16 amino acids. The CDR3 spells CASSLELAGATNEQFF.

The CDR3: CASSVQNQPQHF. The chain has TRBV3-1 and TRBJ1-5. The CDR3 runs 12 residues. CDR1 and CDR2 from the germline V gene are LGHDT and YNNKEL (reference sequence).

The J gene is TRBJ2-5, the V gene TRBV6-5; the TCRdb call, TRBD1, lacks DNA for checking. The CDR3 length is 15 residues. Germline CDR1 is MNHEY and CDR2 is SVGAGI. The CDR3 region is CASSLRTGGRETQYF.

The chain recombines TRBV20-1 with TRBJ2-1; the D gene TCRdb calls, TRBD2, cannot be checked with no DNA. Looked up from germline, CDR1 is DFQATT and CDR2 is SNEGSKA (reference sequence). The CDR3 runs 17 residues. This CDR3 is CSALSGGELAGYNEQFF.